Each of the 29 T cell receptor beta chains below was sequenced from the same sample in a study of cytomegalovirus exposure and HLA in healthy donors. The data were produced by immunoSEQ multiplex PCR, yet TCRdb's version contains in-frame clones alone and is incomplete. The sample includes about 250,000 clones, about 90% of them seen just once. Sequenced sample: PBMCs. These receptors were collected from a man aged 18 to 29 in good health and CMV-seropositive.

Here the CDR3 DNA reads TGCGCCAGCAGAAGCGGAGATACGCAGTATTTT. Translation: CASRSGDTQYF. V gene TRBV5-1 combines with J gene TRBJ2-3, with D possibly matching TRBD2 (5 bases). The V end lost 5 bases, the J end lost 5 bases, and 6 bases lay between the germline ends. CDR3 length: 11 residues. CDR1 SGHRS and CDR2 YFSETQ come from the germline V gene.

This CDR3 reads CASSSGQGGNYGYTF. The CDR3, as DNA: TGTGCCAGCAGCTCCGGACAGGGTGGGAACTATGGCTACACCTTC. The chain couples TRBV7-3 to TRBJ1-2, with 8 bases aligning to TRBD1. CDR1 is SGHTA, CDR2 FQGTGA, per germline. J was trimmed by 2 bases and V by 4 bases; bases with no gene match: 6. The CDR3 is 15 amino acids. The full variable domain, rest sourced from reference TRBV7-3 and TRBJ1-2, is GAGVSQTPSNKVTEKGKYVELRCDPISGHTALYWYRQSLGQGPEFLIYFQGTGAADDSGLPNDRFFAVRPEGSVSTLKIQRTERGDSAVYLCASSSGQGGNYGYTFGSGTRLTVV.

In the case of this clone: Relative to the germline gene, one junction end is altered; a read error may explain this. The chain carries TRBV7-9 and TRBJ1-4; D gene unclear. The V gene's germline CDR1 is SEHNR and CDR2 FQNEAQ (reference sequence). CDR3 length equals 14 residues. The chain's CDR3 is CASSLAGANEKLFF. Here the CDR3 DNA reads TGTGCCAGCAGCCTAGCGGGCGCTAATGAAAAACTGTTTTTT.

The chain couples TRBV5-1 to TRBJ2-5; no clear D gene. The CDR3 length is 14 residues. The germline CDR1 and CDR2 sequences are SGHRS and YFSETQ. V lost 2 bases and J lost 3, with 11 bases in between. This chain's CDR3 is CASSFGTVKETQYF. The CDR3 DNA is TGCGCCAGCAGCTTTGGCACAGTGAAAGAGACCCAGTACTTC.

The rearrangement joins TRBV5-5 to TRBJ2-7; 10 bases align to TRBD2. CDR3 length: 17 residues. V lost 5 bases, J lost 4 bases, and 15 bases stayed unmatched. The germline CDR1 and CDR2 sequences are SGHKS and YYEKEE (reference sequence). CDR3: CASSPPRLAGVAYEQYF. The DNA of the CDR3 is TGTGCCAGCAGTCCGCCTCGGCTAGCGGGAGTGGCTTACGAGCAGTACTTC. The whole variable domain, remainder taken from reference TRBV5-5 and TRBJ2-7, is DAGVTQSPTHLIKTRGQQVTLRCSPISGHKSVSWYQQVLGQGPQFIFQYYEKEERGRGNFPDRFSARQFPNYSSELNVNALLLGDSALYLCASSPPRLAGVAYEQYFGPGTRLTVT.

CDR3 residues: CASSVGSYNEQFF. The CDR3 coding sequence is TGTGCCAGCAGTGTAGGCTCCTACAATGAGCAGTTCTTC. The chain recombines TRBV27 with TRBJ2-1; D remains ambiguous. CDR3 length: 13 residues. Trimming took off 5 bases at V and 0 bases at J, with 5 bases between the two ends. Germline V CDR1 and CDR2: MNHEY, SMNVEV (reference sequence).

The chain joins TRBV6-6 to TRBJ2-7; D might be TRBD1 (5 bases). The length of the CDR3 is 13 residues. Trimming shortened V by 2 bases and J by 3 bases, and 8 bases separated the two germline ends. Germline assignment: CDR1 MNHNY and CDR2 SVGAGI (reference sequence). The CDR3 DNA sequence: TGTGCCAGCAGTTACGGACACCTCTACGAGCAGTACTTC. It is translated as CASSYGHLYEQYF.

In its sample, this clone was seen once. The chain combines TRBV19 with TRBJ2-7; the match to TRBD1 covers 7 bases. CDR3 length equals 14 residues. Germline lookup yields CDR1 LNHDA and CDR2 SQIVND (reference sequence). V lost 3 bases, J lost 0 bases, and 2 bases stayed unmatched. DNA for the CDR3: TGTGCCAGTAGTATGGGACAGAACTCCTACGAGCAGTACTTC. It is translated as CASSMGQNSYEQYF.

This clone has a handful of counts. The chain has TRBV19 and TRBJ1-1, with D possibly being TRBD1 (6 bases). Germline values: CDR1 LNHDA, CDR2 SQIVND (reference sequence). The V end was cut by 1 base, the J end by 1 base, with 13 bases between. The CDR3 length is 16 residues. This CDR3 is CASSIGARGANTEAFF. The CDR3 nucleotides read TGTGCCAGTAGTATAGGGGCTCGGGGGGCGAACACTGAAGCTTTCTTT. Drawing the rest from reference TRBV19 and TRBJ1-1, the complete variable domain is DGGITQSPKYLFRKEGQNVTLSCEQNLNHDAMYWYRQDPGQGLRLIYYSQIVNDFQKGDIAEGYSVSREKKESFPLTVTSAQKNPTAFYLCASSIGARGANTEAFFGQGTRLTVV.

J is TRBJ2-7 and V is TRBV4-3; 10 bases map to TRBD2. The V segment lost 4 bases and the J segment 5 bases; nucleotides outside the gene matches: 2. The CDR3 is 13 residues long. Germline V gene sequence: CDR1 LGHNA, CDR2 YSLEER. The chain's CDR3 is CASSRGLADEQYF. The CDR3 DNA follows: TGCGCCAGCAGCCGAGGACTAGCGGACGAGCAGTACTTC.

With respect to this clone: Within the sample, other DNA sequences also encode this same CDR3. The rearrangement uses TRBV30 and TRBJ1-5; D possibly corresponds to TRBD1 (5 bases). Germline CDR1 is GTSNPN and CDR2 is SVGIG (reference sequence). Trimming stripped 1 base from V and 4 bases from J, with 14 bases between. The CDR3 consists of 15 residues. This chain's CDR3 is CAWSGGTASNQPQHF. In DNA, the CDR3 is TGTGCCTGGAGTGGAGGGACCGCTTCAAATCAGCCCCAGCATTTT.

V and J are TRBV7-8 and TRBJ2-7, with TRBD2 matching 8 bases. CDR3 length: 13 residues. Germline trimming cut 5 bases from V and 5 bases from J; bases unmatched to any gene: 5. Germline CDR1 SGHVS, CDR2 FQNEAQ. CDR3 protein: CASSPAGVNEQYF. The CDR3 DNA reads TGTGCCAGCAGCCCAGCGGGAGTGAACGAGCAGTACTTC.

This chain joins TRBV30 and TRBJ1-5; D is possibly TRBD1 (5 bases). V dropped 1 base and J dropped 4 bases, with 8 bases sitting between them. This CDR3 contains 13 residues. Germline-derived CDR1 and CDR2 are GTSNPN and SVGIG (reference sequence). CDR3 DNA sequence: TGTGCCTGGAGTGAACAGGCTAATCAGCCCCAGCATTTT. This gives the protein CAWSEQANQPQHF.

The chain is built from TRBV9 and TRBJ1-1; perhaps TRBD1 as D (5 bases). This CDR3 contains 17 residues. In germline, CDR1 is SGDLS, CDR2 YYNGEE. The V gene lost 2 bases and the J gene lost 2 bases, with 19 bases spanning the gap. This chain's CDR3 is CASSVVGTATGNTEAFF. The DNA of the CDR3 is TGTGCCAGCAGCGTCGTCGGGACGGCCACAGGTAACACTGAAGCTTTCTTT.

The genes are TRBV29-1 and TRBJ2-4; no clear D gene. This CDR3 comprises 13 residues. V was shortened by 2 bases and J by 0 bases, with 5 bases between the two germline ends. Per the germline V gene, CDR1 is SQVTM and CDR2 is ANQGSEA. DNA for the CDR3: TGCAGCGTTGAAAAGTTAGCCAAAAACATTCAGTACTTC. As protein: CSVEKLAKNIQYF.

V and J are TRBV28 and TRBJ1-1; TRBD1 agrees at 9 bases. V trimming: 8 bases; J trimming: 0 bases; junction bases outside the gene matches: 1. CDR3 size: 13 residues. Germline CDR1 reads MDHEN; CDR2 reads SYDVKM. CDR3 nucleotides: TGTGCCAGCGGGACAGGGATGAACACTGAAGCTTTCTTT. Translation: CASGTGMNTEAFF. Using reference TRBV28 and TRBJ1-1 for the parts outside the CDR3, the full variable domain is DVKVTQSSRYLVKRTGEKVFLECVQDMDHENMFWYRQDPGLGLRLIYFSYDVKMKEKGDIPEGYSVSREKKERFSLILESASTNQTSMYLCASGTGMNTEAFFGQGTRLTVV.

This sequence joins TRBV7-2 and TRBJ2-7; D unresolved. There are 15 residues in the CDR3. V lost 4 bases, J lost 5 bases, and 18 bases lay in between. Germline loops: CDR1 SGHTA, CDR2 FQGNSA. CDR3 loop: CASSWRSLGGDEQYF. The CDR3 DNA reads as TGTGCCAGCAGCTGGAGAAGTTTGGGTGGTGACGAGCAGTACTTC.

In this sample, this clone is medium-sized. The CDR3 is CASSLGTSAIYEQYF. In DNA, the CDR3 is TGTGCCAGCAGCTTAGGGACTAGCGCGATCTACGAGCAGTACTTC. J is TRBJ2-7 and V is TRBV7-9; 9 positions agree with TRBD2. Germline loops: CDR1 SEHNR, CDR2 FQNEAQ (reference sequence). CDR3 length: 15 amino acids. The trim removed 1 base at V and 3 bases at J, leaving 4 bases unmatched. Complete variable domain (other parts from reference TRBV7-9 and TRBJ2-7): DTGVSQNPRHKITKRGQNVTFRCDPISEHNRLYWYRQTLGQGPEFLTYFQNEAQLEKSRLLSDRFSAERPKGSFSTLEIQRTEQGDSAMYLCASSLGTSAIYEQYFGPGTRLTVT.

The CDR3 is CASSRRGVENEQFF. The CDR3 nucleotides read TGTGCCAGCAGTCGCAGGGGGGTCGAGAATGAGCAGTTCTTC. The chain employs TRBV6-5 and TRBJ2-1, with TRBD1 as a possible D gene (7 bases). Deletions cut 5 bases from V and 7 bases from J, with 15 bases between. Germline values: CDR1 MNHEY, CDR2 SVGAGI. The CDR3 has 14 amino acids.

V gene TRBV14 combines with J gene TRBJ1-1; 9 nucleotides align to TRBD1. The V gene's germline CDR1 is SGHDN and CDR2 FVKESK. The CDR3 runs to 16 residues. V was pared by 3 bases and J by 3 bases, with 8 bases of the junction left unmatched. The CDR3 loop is CASSHLPGQGDTEAFF. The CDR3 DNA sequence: TGTGCCAGCAGCCATCTTCCGGGACAGGGAGACACTGAAGCTTTCTTT.

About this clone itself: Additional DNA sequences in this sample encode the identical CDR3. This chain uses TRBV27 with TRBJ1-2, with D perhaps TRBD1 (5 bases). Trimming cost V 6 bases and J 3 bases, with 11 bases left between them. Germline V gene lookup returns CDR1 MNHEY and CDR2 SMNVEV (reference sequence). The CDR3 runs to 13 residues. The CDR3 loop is CASSPRGYYGYTF. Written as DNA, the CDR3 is TGTGCCAGCAGCCCTCGGGGGTACTATGGCTACACCTTC.

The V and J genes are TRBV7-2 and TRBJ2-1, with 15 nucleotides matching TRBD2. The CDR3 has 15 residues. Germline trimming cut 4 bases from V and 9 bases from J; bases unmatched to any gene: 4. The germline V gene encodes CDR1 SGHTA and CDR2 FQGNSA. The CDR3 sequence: CASSWTSGRVSEQFF. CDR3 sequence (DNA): TGTGCCAGCAGCTGGACTAGCGGGAGGGTTAGTGAGCAGTTCTTC.

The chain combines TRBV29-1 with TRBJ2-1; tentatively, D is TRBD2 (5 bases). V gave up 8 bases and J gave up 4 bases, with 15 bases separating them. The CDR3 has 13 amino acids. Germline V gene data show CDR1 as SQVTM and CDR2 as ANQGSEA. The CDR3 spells CSTSSGGYNEQFF. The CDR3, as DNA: TGCAGCACATCCAGCGGCGGATACAATGAGCAGTTCTTC.

CDR3 sequence (DNA): TGTGCCAGCAGCTTAATTCACCCCGGGGCGGAGGCGAACACCGGGGAGCTGTTTTTT. Translation gives CASSLIHPGAEANTGELFF. V usage is TRBV7-6 and J usage is TRBJ2-2; D may be TRBD1 or TRBD2 (5 bases each). Germline loops: CDR1 SGHVS, CDR2 FNYEAQ. V gave up 2 bases and J gave up 0 bases, with 19 bases separating them. The CDR3 sequence is 19 residues long.

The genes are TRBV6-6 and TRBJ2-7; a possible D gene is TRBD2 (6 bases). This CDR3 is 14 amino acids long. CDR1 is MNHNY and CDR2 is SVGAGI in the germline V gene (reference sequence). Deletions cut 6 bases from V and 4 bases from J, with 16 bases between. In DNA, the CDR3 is TGTGCCAGCAGACCAGGGACTGCGTATTACGAGCAGTACTTC. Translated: CASRPGTAYYEQYF.

In DNA, the CDR3 is TGTGCCAGCAGCCGTATAGCGGGAGCAAAGGAGCAGTTCTTC. As protein: CASSRIAGAKEQFF. This chain uses TRBV5-6 with TRBJ2-1, with 9 positions matching TRBD2. CDR3 length: 14 amino acids. Germline CDR1 and CDR2: SGHDT and YYEEEE. The V and J ends lost 4 bases and 10 bases, in that order; junction bases with no gene match: 9.

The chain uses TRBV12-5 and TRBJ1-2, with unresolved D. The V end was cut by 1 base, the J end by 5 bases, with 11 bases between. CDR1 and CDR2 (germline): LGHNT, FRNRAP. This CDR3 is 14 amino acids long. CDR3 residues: CASGLGSRNYGYTF. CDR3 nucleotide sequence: TGTGCTAGTGGTTTGGGGTCACGAAATTATGGCTACACCTTC. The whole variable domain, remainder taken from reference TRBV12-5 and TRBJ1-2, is DARVTQTPRHKVTEMGQEVTMRCQPILGHNTVFWYRQTMMQGLELLAYFRNRAPLDDSGMPKDRFSAEMPDATLATLKIQPSEPRDSAVYFCASGLGSRNYGYTFGSGTRLTVV.

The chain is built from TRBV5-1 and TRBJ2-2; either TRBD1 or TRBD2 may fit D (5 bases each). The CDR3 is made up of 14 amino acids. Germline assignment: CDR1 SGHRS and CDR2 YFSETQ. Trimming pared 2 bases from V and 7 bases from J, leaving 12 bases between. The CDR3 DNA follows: TGCGCCAGCAGCTTCGGGACCATGGGCGGGGAGCTGTTTTTT. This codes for CASSFGTMGGELFF. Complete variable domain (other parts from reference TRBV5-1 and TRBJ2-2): KAGVTQTPRYLIKTRGQQVTLSCSPISGHRSVSWYQQTPGQGLQFLFEYFSETQRNKGNFPGRFSGRQFSNSRSEMNVSTLELGDSALYLCASSFGTMGGELFFGEGSRLTVL.

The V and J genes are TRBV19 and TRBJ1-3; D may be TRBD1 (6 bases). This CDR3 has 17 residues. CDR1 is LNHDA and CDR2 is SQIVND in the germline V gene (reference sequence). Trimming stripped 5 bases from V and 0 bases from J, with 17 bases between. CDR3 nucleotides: TGTGCCAGTAGTCGGTTACAGGGAACTCTCTCTGGAAACACCATATATTTT. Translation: CASSRLQGTLSGNTIYF. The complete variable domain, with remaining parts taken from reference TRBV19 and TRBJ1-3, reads DGGITQSPKYLFRKEGQNVTLSCEQNLNHDAMYWYRQDPGQGLRLIYYSQIVNDFQKGDIAEGYSVSREKKESFPLTVTSAQKNPTAFYLCASSRLQGTLSGNTIYFGEGSWLTVV.